This TCR beta chain was retrieved from a study of T cell repertoires in cytomegalovirus infection. Background on the study: Researchers turned to recently identified HLA-C-restricted CMV epitopes as well as well-studied HLA-B-restricted ones. Through public TCR beta signatures, both CMV infection and matching HLA type were indicated.

CDR1 is LNHDA, CDR2 SQIVND, per germline (reference sequence). This CDR3 contains 16 residues. The trim removed 4 bases at V and 5 bases at J, leaving 8 bases unmatched. To note about this clonotype: Its matching antigen is unknown.

TCRdb called the reads again in MiXCR, with one record for every CDR3 protein. Altogether hundreds of thousands of distinct CDR3 sequences are present, approximately 33% being singletons, with the ten largest covering around an eighth. General study points: In two of eight donors, the top clonotype was HLA-C-restricted CMV-specific. Accumulated public TCR beta family frequency recognized individuals carrying CMV together with the relevant HLA.

This sample comprised cultured CD8+ T cells from PBMCs, obtained from culture after CMV antigen stimulation. This receptor was obtained from a human donor in good health (CMV status not recorded). Some clones in this sample may be carry-over from other donors' samples. This chain joins TRBV19 and TRBJ1-1; 12 nucleotides align to TRBD1. The CDR3 nucleotides are TGTGCCAGTAGTAGGGGACAGGGGGCATTTGGAACTGAAGCTTTCTTT. Protein sequence: CASSRGQGAFGTEAFF. The variable domain in full, completed from reference TRBV19 and TRBJ1-1, reads DGGITQSPKYLFRKEGQNVTLSCEQNLNHDAMYWYRQDPGQGLRLIYYSQIVNDFQKGDIAEGYSVSREKKESFPLTVTSAQKNPTAFYLCASSRGQGAFGTEAFFGQGTRLTVV.